Sequencing of this T cell receptor (beta chain) was carried out in a study of OX40 agonist ivuxolimab in advanced cancers. This CDR3 is built from 12 residues. Trimming pared 4 bases from V and 6 bases from J, leaving 10 bases between. Germline V CDR1 and CDR2: WNHNN, SYGVQD (reference sequence). Only in-frame clones appear in the TCRdb table, and some are missing; sequencing was by immunoSEQ multiplex PCR. The sample has around 89,000 clones; roughly 93% are singletons. The sequenced sample was CD4+ or CD8+ T cells sorted from blood, obtained in a trial of the OX40 agonist ivuxolimab. The chain joins TRBV10-1 to TRBJ2-7; D may be TRBD1 (5 bases). This sequence originates from an adult with an advanced solid tumor such as melanoma, head and neck, liver or kidney cancer. The CDR3 is CASSGDRFEQYF. The CDR3, as DNA: TGCGCCAGCAGTGGTGACAGATTCGAGCAGTACTTC.